This TCR beta chain was profiled in a study of T cells in Graves' hyperthyroidism and ophthalmopathy. Regarding the study as a whole: Also found in blood were most expanded thyroid clonotypes above 0.001. It was a median around 6 months before onset that the model predicted ophthalmopathy.

RNA transcripts provided the source from which TCR beta CDR3 regions were amplified. The TCR CDR3 was amplified in a first-round RT-PCR using the HTBI primer set. TCRdb re-called the multiplex PCR reads with MiXCR, one entry per CDR3 protein. The table has more than 350,000 distinct CDR3 sequences, around 15% seen once; the top ten hold roughly a fifth. Individuals with ophthalmopathy presented a Clinical Activity Score of at least 3, a NOSPECS grade of at least 4 and a duration under 3 months. Any patient presenting with uncontrolled infection, other autoimmune disease, pregnancy or lactation was left out. Germline CDR1 is LGHDT and CDR2 is YNNKEL (reference sequence). Deletions cut 5 bases from V and 6 bases from J, with 10 bases between. The CDR3 totals 13 residues. This clonotype appeared many times. Its antigen remains unidentified.

This chain links TRBV3-1 with TRBJ2-2, with D uncertain. The TCR comes from a woman aged 60-75 years with Graves' ophthalmopathy. Source material: blood. The CDR3 DNA is TGTGCCAGCAGCGAGACATCGGCCGGGGAGCTGTTTTTT. Its translation: CASSETSAGELFF.